The TCR beta chain under discussion was sequenced for a study of PD-1 blockade in classical Hodgkin lymphoma. Study-level findings and limits: According to reports, newly diagnosed patients had lower baseline TCR diversity than healthy donors, and relapsed/refractory patients had lower baseline TCR diversity still. Those starting nivolumab under 1 year post-ASCT were excluded. CD4+ TCR diversity, unlike CD8+, rose significantly by C4D1. Although disease activity or prior therapy may be involved, causes of the repertoire differences remain undefined.

Noted time point: cycle 4 day 1 (C4D1), after more than five weeks of nivolumab. Every patient relapsed after autologous stem cell transplantation, and brentuximab vedotin exposure varied. Using immunoSEQ multiplex PCR, the repertoire was profiled, and TCRdb retains in-frame clones only, with some absent. The repertoire includes about 89,000 clones, over 75% of them detected once, and approximately 2.9% sits in the top ten. Concerning this clone itself: No antigen is known for it.

Germline CDR1 and CDR2: SGHTA and FQGNSA. Trimming removed 5 bases from V and 7 bases from J, with 11 bases in between. CDR3 size: 12 residues. The rearrangement links TRBV7-2 to TRBJ2-5; tentative D call: TRBD2 (6 bases). The TCR was taken from a human donor with classical Hodgkin lymphoma. Sequencing used peripheral blood mononuclear cells (PBMCs), obtained before the fourth cycle of nivolumab. The CDR3 DNA follows: TGTGCCAGCAGCGCCGTGGGGGGGACCCAGTACTTC. It encodes CASSAVGGTQYF.